The present entry profiles one T cell receptor beta chain with its context. Only a few counts were recorded for this clone. The specificity of this receptor is unknown. The input lacks base qualities; no much larger clone sits a single base away. Around 10 placentae with a pathological diagnosis of high-grade villitis of unknown etiology were selected using the Amsterdam Criteria. Mothers with villitis of unknown etiology had significantly higher gravidity and parity and more prior miscarriages than control and infectious villitis groups. After delivery, placentae were collected and subjected to gross and histological evaluation prior to the selection of archival tissue. Five 10-micron scrolls were cut from each FFPE block, and DNA was isolated using the AllPrep DNA/RNA FFPE Tissue kit. NanoDrop was used to check DNA concentration and purity, while a Bioanalyzer was used to assess RNA quality. This entry belongs to a study of T cells in placental villitis. About the investigation overall: The study compared placental TCR-beta repertoires across villitis of unknown etiology, gestational-age-matched unaffected controls, and infectious villitis to test an allograft-versus-infection hypothesis. Here is what the overall study found, with its caveats: Bulk tissue sequencing could not distinguish helper, regulatory or cytotoxic T cells, nor maternal versus fetal T cells, and excluded gamma-delta receptors. Expanded clones in villitis of unknown etiology were found to be largely private to each placenta, suggesting the absence of a single initiating antigen. Clonality was higher in villitis of unknown etiology placentae than in controls (median about 0.059 versus 0.0061, p=0.0025), which points to clonal expansion. CMV-specific clone frequencies were lower in villitis of unknown etiology than in infectious CMV cases (around 0.001 vs 0.01), and villitis of unknown etiology did not differ from controls on this measure. Paraffin blocks contained small amounts of decidua, so some captured T cells, especially in controls, may have been decidual rather than villous infiltrates.

Amplification of TCR-beta CDR3 regions from genomic DNA was performed with the immunoSEQ v4 bias-controlled multiplex PCR assay, which was run blinded to group allocation. To estimate the quantities of nucleated cells and T cells in each sample, reference gene primers were included together with the TCR-beta primers. Sequencing of the libraries was performed on an Illumina MiSeq with a 100-cycle paired-end protocol. Under the source paper's analysis protocol: In the immunoSEQ Analyzer software, diversity and richness were calculated, with richness measured by iChao1 and clonality based on Pielou evenness and Shannon diversity on a 0-1 scale where a higher value means less diversity. CDR3 amino acid sequences together with V/J genes were queried against VDJdb for CMV, EBV and influenza A specificities, with confidence 3 and substitution 2 applied. TCR-beta amino acid clonotype overlap between villitis of unknown etiology, infectious villitis and control repertoires was assessed with the Morisita-Horn index. This is the immuneACCESS table as TCRdb keeps it, with only in-frame sequences that have V and J called. A part of the clones is gone; compared with another copy, unresolved V genes explain less than half, and the rest is unexplained. That table gives V, J and clone size, and the DNA gave D and trimming. A total of about 2,000 clones appear in this sample, more than 65% of them only once. The ten largest clones take up roughly 9.7% of the sample.

CDR1 and CDR2 (KGHSH, LQKENI) derive from the germline V gene. CDR3 length: 13 amino acids, cysteine to phenylalanine. Of all the DNA, just the CDR3 is kept, 39 bases in frame from base 1. V gives up 0 bases and J gives up 7 bases, and the segment between their germline ends measures 6 bases. The sequenced material came from placental tissue containing maternal and fetal cells. The clonotype comes from a human patient with villitis of unknown etiology; the placental T cells may come from both mother and fetus. The rearrangement combines TRBV18 with TRBJ1-4; the D segment cannot be called with confidence. In nucleotides, the sequence is TGTGCCAGCTCACCACCGACATCTGAAAAACTGTTTTTT. Its amino acids are CASSPPTSEKLFF.